A selection of T cell receptor beta chains follows, all from one sample in a study of blood T cell repertoires in COVID-19. Generated by immunoSEQ multiplex PCR, the TCRdb table keeps only in-frame clones and is missing some. The sample lists about 220,000 clones, 70% to 85% occurring once. The sample consisted of PBMCs or T cells enriched from blood (not recorded which). Receptors were obtained from a woman in her sixties or seventies who had recovered from COVID-19. Both conserved end residues are part of each CDR3. D genes are given only for firm matches. Clone sizes are given selectively: once, few, many, or a class where the clone is expanded.

TRBV12-3/TRBV12-4	TRBJ1-3	NA	NA	13	TGTGCCAGCACCCAACTGGGCGGAAACACCATATATTTT	CASTQLGGNTIYF
TRBV19	TRBJ1-5	NA	NA	16	TGTGCCAGTAGTATACTGGGTCAAGGAGGCAATCAGCCCCAGCATTTT	CASSILGQGGNQPQHF
TRBV7-2	TRBJ2-2	NA	NA	14	TGTTCCAGCAGCGCCTTTTTAGACACCGGGGAGCTGTTTTTT	CSSSAFLDTGELFF
TRBV6-2/TRBV6-3	TRBJ2-3	TRBD1	NA	20	TGTGCCAGCAGTTACCCCCCTCGGACAGGGACCTCCTTAGACACAGATACGCAGTATTTT	CASSYPPRTGTSLDTDTQYF
TRBV12-3/TRBV12-4	TRBJ1-6	NA	NA	13	TGTGCCAGCCCCAAAAGGGGGAATTCACCCCTCCACTTT	CASPKRGNSPLHF
TRBV25-1	TRBJ2-5	NA	NA	15	TGTGCCAGCAGTGAGACAACAGGGGCGGGGGAGACCCAGTACTTC	CASSETTGAGETQYF
TRBV18	TRBJ1-2	NA	NA	14	TGTGCCAGCTCCACTACGGACGGACTCTATGGCTACACCTTC	CASSTTDGLYGYTF
TRBV6-5	TRBJ2-3	TRBD1	NA	13	TGTGCCAGCAGTCCACAGGGGGCGGATACGCAGTATTTT	CASSPQGADTQYF
TRBV7-9	TRBJ1-1	NA	NA	13	TGTGCCAGCGAGCAGGTGGTTAGCACTGAAGCTTTCTTT	CASEQVVSTEAFF
TRBV6-5	TRBJ1-1	NA	NA	13	TGTGCCAGCGAAAAGGGCGGGAAGACTGAAGCTTTCTTT	CASEKGGKTEAFF
TRBV6-5	TRBJ2-3	TRBD2	few	15	TGTGCCAGCAGTCTTACTAGCGGGGGCACAGATACGCAGTATTTT	CASSLTSGGTDTQYF
TRBV2	TRBJ2-2	TRBD1	NA	14	TGTGCCAGCAGAATACAGGGGGCAGGCGGGGAGCTGTTTTTT	CASRIQGAGGELFF
TRBV5-6	TRBJ2-7	TRBD2	NA	13	TGTGCCAGCAGCCCGGGAGGGCAGGGTGAGCAGTACTTC	CASSPGGQGEQYF
TRBV6-5	TRBJ2-1	NA	once	14	TGTGCCAGCATTCTAGGGACATGGGACAATGAGCAGTTCTTC	CASILGTWDNEQFF
TRBV9	TRBJ1-1	NA	NA	14	TGTGCCAGCAGACAGGAGCCGACGAACACTGAAGCTTTCTTT	CASRQEPTNTEAFF
TRBV5-6	TRBJ2-2	TRBD1	once	15	TGTGCCAGCCCGCTAGGGACAGCGAACACCGGGGAGCTGTTTTTT	CASPLGTANTGELFF
TRBV6-2/TRBV6-3	TRBJ2-7	NA	NA	16	TGTGCCAGCAGTTACCCCCGGCAGGTGACCTCCTACGAGCAGTACTTC	CASSYPRQVTSYEQYF
TRBV5-1	TRBJ1-1	TRBD1	NA	15	TGCGCCAGCAGCTGGGGGACAGGGGAGTACACTGAAGCTTTCTTT	CASSWGTGEYTEAFF
TRBV2	TRBJ1-2	NA	NA	13	TGTGCCAGCAGTGTCGGGGGAAGCTATGGCTACACCTTC	CASSVGGSYGYTF
TRBV19	TRBJ2-1	TRBD1	once	14	TGTGCCAGTAGTATCCAGGGGGCATACAATGAGCAGTTCTTC	CASSIQGAYNEQFF
TRBV11-2	TRBJ2-1	TRBD2	few	19	TGTGCCAGCAGCTTAGAGGGGAGTTTTTCCGGGGGGGCCTACAATGAGCAGTTCTTC	CASSLEGSFSGGAYNEQFF
TRBV7-9	TRBJ2-1	NA	NA	15	TGTGCCAGCAGCGGTCAGGGTAATCCCTACAATGAGCAGTTCTTC	CASSGQGNPYNEQFF
TRBV10-3	TRBJ2-5	TRBD2	NA	16	TGTGCCATCAGTGAGTCAGGAGCGGGAGGTAGGGAGACCCAGTACTTC	CAISESGAGGRETQYF
TRBV9	TRBJ1-2	NA	NA	15	TGTGCCAGCCGCTCCCCCGGGACAATAATTGCCGGCTACACCTTC	CASRSPGTIIAGYTF
TRBV6-5	TRBJ1-6	NA	NA	16	TGTGCCAGCAGTTACAAGTATGGGGCCGATAATTCACCCCTCCACTTT	CASSYKYGADNSPLHF